The 15 T cell receptor beta chains in this list originate from one sample, sequenced in a study of cytomegalovirus exposure and HLA in healthy donors. Both 60 Vbeta primers and 13 Jbeta primers went into the PCR. The table came from immunoSEQ multiplex PCR; TCRdb's copy has only in-frame clones and leaves some out. Seen here are around 200,000 clones, almost 80% observed once, and the top ten hold 1.5% to 2%. Source material: PBMCs. These receptors were collected from a male donor in good health and CMV-seronegative.

The chain has TRBV7-8 and TRBJ1-6; 7 nucleotides line up with TRBD1. Germline V gives CDR1 SGHVS, CDR2 FQNEAQ. The CDR3 sequence is 14 residues long. Trimming cost V 5 bases and J 7 bases; bases outside gene matches: 5. CDR3 coding DNA: TGTGCCAGCAGCCCGAGACAGGGCAATTCACCCCTCCACTTT. Translated: CASSPRQGNSPLHF.

The chain combines TRBV9 with TRBJ2-2; D is perhaps TRBD1 (5 bases). Trimming removed 5 bases from V and 7 bases from J, with 15 bases in between. This CDR3 contains 14 residues. Germline V gene sequence: CDR1 SGDLS, CDR2 YYNGEE. CDR3 residues: CASRRSRVDGELFF. The CDR3 DNA is TGTGCCAGCAGACGGTCCAGGGTCGACGGGGAGCTGTTTTTT.

The CDR3, as DNA: TGTGCCAGCAGCTCTACTAGCGGGATCGTCAATGAGCAGTTCTTC. This translates into CASSSTSGIVNEQFF. V is TRBV13 and J is TRBJ2-1; 10 nucleotides agree with TRBD2. Unmatched junction bases numbered 6, after V lost 4 bases and J lost 6 bases. The CDR3 contains 15 residues. The germline V gene encodes CDR1 PRHDT and CDR2 FYEKMQ (reference sequence).

This chain joins TRBV15 and TRBJ2-7; possibly TRBD1 for D (6 bases). The CDR3 runs 12 residues. CDR1 is LNHNV and CDR2 is YYDKDF in the germline V gene (reference sequence). Trimming removed 2 bases at V and 6 bases at J, with 8 bases between. CDR3 DNA sequence: TGTGCCACCAGCAGACTAGGGGGCGAGCAGTACTTC. Translating it yields CATSRLGGEQYF.

This rearrangement joins TRBV5-1 to TRBJ2-3; D is possibly TRBD1 (6 bases). V shed 2 bases and J shed 3 bases, with 16 bases lying between them. The germline CDR1 and CDR2 sequences are SGHRS and YFSETQ. The CDR3 extends over 16 amino acids. CDR3 DNA: TGCGCCAGCAGCTTCAACTTTGGGGGACAAACAGATACGCAGTATTTT. Translating it yields CASSFNFGGQTDTQYF.

V usage is TRBV30 and J usage is TRBJ1-5; D might be TRBD1 (6 bases). Germline CDR1 GTSNPN, CDR2 SVGIG (reference sequence). V was cut by 0 bases and J by 0 bases, with 12 bases left in between. The length of the CDR3 is 16 residues. The CDR3 nucleotides read TGTGCCTGGAGTGTCGGGACACCGTATAGCAATCAGCCCCAGCATTTT. This encodes CAWSVGTPYSNQPQHF.

The J gene is TRBJ1-6, the V gene TRBV15; no reliable D call. V lost 10 bases to trimming and J lost 8 bases, with 24 bases between them. Germline V CDR1 and CDR2: LNHNV, YYDKDF (reference sequence). This CDR3 comprises 16 residues. The CDR3 loop reads CARPFFRVRLYSPLHF. CDR3 DNA: TGTGCCAGGCCGTTCTTTCGGGTTAGATTGTATTCACCCCTCCACTTT. The full variable domain, with the rest looked up from reference TRBV15 and TRBJ1-6, is DAMVIQNPRYQVTQFGKPVTLSCSQTLNHNVMYWYQQKSSQAPKLLFHYYDKDFNNEADTPDNFQSRRPNTSFCFLDIRSPGLGDTAMYLCARPFFRVRLYSPLHFGNGTRLTVT.

The CDR3 sequence: CASSLSNYGYTF. The DNA of the CDR3 is TGTGCCAGCAGCCTCTCGAACTATGGCTACACCTTC. V is TRBV7-9 and J is TRBJ1-2; no clear D gene. CDR3 size: 12 residues. Germline CDR1 and CDR2: SEHNR and FQNEAQ (reference sequence). Trimming left V 5 bases short and J 2 bases short, with 6 bases between.

With regard to this clone: Additional DNA sequences in this sample encode the identical CDR3. The chain links TRBV27 to TRBJ2-7, with TRBD2 as a possible D gene (5 bases). From germline, CDR1 is MNHEY and CDR2 SMNVEV (reference sequence). The V gene lost 2 bases and the J gene lost 6 bases, with 11 bases spanning the gap. The CDR3 consists of 13 residues. CDR3 sequence (DNA): TGTGCCAGCAGTTTAGCCGGGGTCGGCGAGCAGTACTTC. Its translation is CASSLAGVGEQYF.

The chain has TRBV29-1 and TRBJ1-2; 7 nucleotides match TRBD1. Trimming removed 6 bases from V and 3 bases from J; junction bases left unmatched: 7. CDR1 is SQVTM, CDR2 ANQGSEA, per germline. The CDR3 covers 13 residues. CDR3: CSVEMTGYYGYTF. CDR3 nucleotides: TGCAGCGTAGAGATGACAGGGTACTATGGCTACACCTTC. Variable domain in full (rest from reference TRBV29-1 and TRBJ1-2): SAVISQKPSRDICQRGTSLTIQCQVDSQVTMMFWYRQQPGQSLTLIATANQGSEATYESGFVIDKFPISRPNLTFSTLTVSNMSPEDSSIYLCSVEMTGYYGYTFGSGTRLTVV.

This clone was seen just once. The J gene is TRBJ2-3, the V gene TRBV7-3; 7 nucleotides line up with TRBD1. The CDR3 spans 15 residues. V shed 5 bases, J shed 0 bases, and the junction held 5 bases outside the gene matches. Germline V gene data show CDR1 as SGHTA and CDR2 as FQGTGA. The CDR3 nucleotides are TGTGCCAGCAGCCGAGGGGGCTATAGCACAGATACGCAGTATTTT. It encodes CASSRGGYSTDTQYF.

V and J are TRBV5-1 and TRBJ2-5, with D perhaps TRBD1 (5 bases). CDR3 length equals 15 residues. Germline CDR1 reads SGHRS; CDR2 reads YFSETQ. Between the trimmed V and J ends, which lost 4 bases and 5 bases, there was a span of 18 bases. The CDR3 loop reads CASSAQGPAVETQYF. In nucleotides, the CDR3 is TGCGCCAGCAGCGCCCAGGGCCCGGCCGTTGAGACCCAGTACTTC.

The rearrangement links TRBV19 to TRBJ2-7; D might be TRBD1 (5 bases). There are 15 residues in the CDR3. Per the germline V gene, CDR1 is LNHDA and CDR2 is SQIVND (reference sequence). Trimming shortened V by 3 bases and J by 3 bases, and 15 bases separated the two germline ends. The CDR3 spells CASSMDGHANYEQYF. CDR3 DNA sequence: TGTGCCAGTAGTATGGACGGACACGCCAACTACGAGCAGTACTTC.

The chain combines TRBV7-2 with TRBJ2-7; 7 bases map to TRBD1. Germline V lookup: CDR1 SGHTA, CDR2 FQGNSA. The CDR3 consists of 14 residues. The V and J ends lost 4 bases and 4 bases, in that order; junction bases with no gene match: 7. The CDR3 bases are TGTGCCAGCAGCTCGACAGGGTCTTTTTACGAGCAGTACTTC. Translation: CASSSTGSFYEQYF.

This clone was seen more than once but under ten times. The gene calls are TRBV4-3 and TRBJ2-1; D unclear. The ends were cut back, 1 base at V and 5 bases at J, with 3 bases in the middle. CDR3 length: 12 residues. CDR1 is LGHNA and CDR2 is YSLEER in the germline V gene. The CDR3 region is CASSQANNEQFF. CDR3 in DNA: TGCGCCAGCAGCCAAGCAAACAATGAGCAGTTCTTC.